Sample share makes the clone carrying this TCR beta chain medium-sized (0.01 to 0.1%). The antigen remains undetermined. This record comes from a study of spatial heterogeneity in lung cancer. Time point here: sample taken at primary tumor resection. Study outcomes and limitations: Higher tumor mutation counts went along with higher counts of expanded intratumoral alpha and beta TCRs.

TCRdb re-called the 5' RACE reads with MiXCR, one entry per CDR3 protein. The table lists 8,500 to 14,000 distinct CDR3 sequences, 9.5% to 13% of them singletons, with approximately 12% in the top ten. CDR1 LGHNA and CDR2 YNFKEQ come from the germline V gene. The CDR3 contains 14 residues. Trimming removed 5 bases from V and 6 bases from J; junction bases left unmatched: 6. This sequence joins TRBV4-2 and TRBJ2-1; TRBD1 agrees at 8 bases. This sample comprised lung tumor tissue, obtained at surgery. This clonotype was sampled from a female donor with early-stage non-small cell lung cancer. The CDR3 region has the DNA TGTGCCAGCAGCGGCGGGACAGGCGCCAATGAGCAGTTCTTC. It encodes CASSGGTGANEQFF.